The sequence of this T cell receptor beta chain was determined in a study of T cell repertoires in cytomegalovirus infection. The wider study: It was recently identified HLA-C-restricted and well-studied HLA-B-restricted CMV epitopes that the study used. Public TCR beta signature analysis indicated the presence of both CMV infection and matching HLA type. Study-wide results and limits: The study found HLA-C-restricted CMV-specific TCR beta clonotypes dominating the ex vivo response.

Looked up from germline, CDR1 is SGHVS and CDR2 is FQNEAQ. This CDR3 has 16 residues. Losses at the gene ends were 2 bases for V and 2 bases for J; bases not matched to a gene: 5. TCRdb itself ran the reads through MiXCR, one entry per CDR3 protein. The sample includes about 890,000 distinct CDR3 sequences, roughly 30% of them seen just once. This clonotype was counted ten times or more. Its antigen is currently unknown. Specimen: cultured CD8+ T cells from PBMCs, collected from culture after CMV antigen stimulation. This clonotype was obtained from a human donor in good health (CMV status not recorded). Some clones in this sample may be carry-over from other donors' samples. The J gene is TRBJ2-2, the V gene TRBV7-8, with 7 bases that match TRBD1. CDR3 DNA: TGTGCCAGCAGCTTAATAGGGACAGATAACACCGGGGAGCTGTTTTTT. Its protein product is CASSLIGTDNTGELFF.